Sample share makes the clone carrying this TCR beta chain large (0.1 to 1%). Its target is not known. The trim removed 7 bases at V and 4 bases at J, leaving 2 bases unmatched. CDR1 is LNHDA and CDR2 is SQIVND in the germline V gene (reference sequence). CDR3 length: 12 amino acids. Sorting of live CD3+CD8+TCRalphabeta+ cells by PD-1 and/or TIGIT gave four subsets. This sample stems from a study of circulating CD8 cells and anti-PD-1 response in melanoma. Study in general: Six of 13 patients had prior targeted therapy or immunotherapy; seven did not. General observations from the study: TIGIT repertoires were least diverse, DNEG repertoires most diverse.

TCR libraries were prepared from approximately 15 ng of total RNA with the QIAseq Immune Repertoire TCR panel. TCRdb re-derived calls from the reads in MiXCR, one entry per CDR3 protein. This repertoire shows approximately 270 distinct CDR3 sequences, 8.2% found once; its top ten account for roughly two fifths. The V call is TRBV19, the J call TRBJ1-1; 8 nucleotides agree with TRBD1. The clonotype originates from a human donor with melanoma. The sequencing used CD8+ T cells from PBMCs, collected at baseline or after one month of anti-PD-1 therapy (not recorded which). The chain's CDR3 is CASNQGATEAFF. The CDR3 DNA reads TGTGCCAGTAATCAGGGGGCCACTGAAGCTTTCTTT.